This TCR beta chain emerged from a study of shared clonotypes between healthy human individuals. General study points: For naive CD4 cells, 4% to 6% of clonotypes were shared across a handful of donors. Generally, naive subsets came out with larger estimated richness than memory subsets.

Deep was the level at which the assay was run. The data were produced by immunoSEQ multiplex PCR, yet TCRdb's version contains in-frame clones alone and is incomplete. Of under 600,000 clones in the sample, roughly 98% were seen once. Naive CD8 isolation took CD45RO-negative cells positively selected for CCR7 and excluded terminally differentiated effector memory CD45RA+ cells. Of note for this clone: Its specificity is not known.

In germline, CDR1 is SGDLS, CDR2 YYNGEE. CDR3 length: 14 amino acids. Trimming took 4 bases from V and 0 from J; bases not matched to a gene: 4. The chain carries TRBV9 and TRBJ2-7, with 7 bases identical to TRBD2. Input material: naive CD8+ T cells sorted from blood. This TCR came from a man aged 30-40 years in good health. The CDR3 coding sequence is TGTGCCAGCAGCTTGGGGGGGAGCTCCTACGAGCAGTACTTC. Its protein product is CASSLGGSSYEQYF.